This T cell receptor beta chain was retrieved from a study of blood T cell repertoires in COVID-19. Study details: PBMCs, B-cell-depleted T cells, or T cells were the source of the cDNA or gDNA that made up the material.

This clone is a singleton in its sample. CDR3 length equals 15 residues. The V and J ends lost 7 bases and 8 bases, in that order; junction bases with no gene match: 12. The germline gives CDR1 LNHDA, CDR2 SQIVND (reference sequence). The method was immunoSEQ multiplex PCR; TCRdb's version includes in-frame clones alone and lacks a portion of them. The data contain hundreds of thousands of clones, roughly 86% of them singletons. The participants were between roughly 18 and 90 years old and came from some 23 US areas. Participants were placed into cohorts based on the clinical history they reported. Recovered status in Cohort 3 required two negative PCRs, clearance, or symptom resolution.

Sequencing was carried out using PBMCs or T cells enriched from blood (not recorded which). V is TRBV19 and J is TRBJ1-4, with 8 bases fitting TRBD1. The source of this sequence is a woman in her late teens or twenties who had recovered from COVID-19. The CDR3 region is CASTGRKTGGEKLFF. In DNA form, the CDR3 reads TGTGCCAGTACCGGACGAAAAACAGGGGGGGAAAAACTGTTTTTT.